This T cell receptor beta chain was obtained from a study of beta chain features in type 1 diabetes. Broader study findings: Reduced insertions and increased deletions marked VDJ junctions in type 1 diabetes patients.

cDNA synthesis used the whole RNA isolate, giving expressed TCRB sequences. TCRdb's table, derived via immunoSEQ multiplex PCR, lists solely in-frame clones and lacks some. The sample includes 300,000 to 400,000 clones, over 9.5% seen only once; the top ten take more than 0.015%. The CDR3 has 17 amino acids. Looked up from germline, CDR1 is SGHVS and CDR2 is FQNEAQ. V gave up 5 bases and J gave up 6 bases; unmatched junction bases: 10. Turning to this clone: No antigen is known for it.

The rearrangement joins TRBV7-8 to TRBJ2-3; 14 nucleotides match TRBD2. The clonotype originates from a man aged 18-30 years in good health. The sequencing input was naive CD4+ T cells from blood. CDR3 in DNA: TGTGCCAGCAGCCCTGGACTAGCGGGGGGAGTTTTTGATACGCAGTATTTT. Protein: CASSPGLAGGVFDTQYF.